The T cell receptor beta chain described here comes from a study of cytomegalovirus exposure and HLA in healthy donors. Study results and limitations: The study listed under 200 cytomegalovirus-associated TCR beta chains.

A note on this clone: Its antigen is unidentified.

It was with 60 Vbeta and 13 Jbeta primers that the PCR ran. TCRdb's copy holds only in-frame clones and misses some; the assay was immunoSEQ multiplex PCR. The sample contains some 180,000 clones, around 77% of which appear only once. Germline V lookup: CDR1 MNHNS, CDR2 SASEGT. Deletions cut 4 bases from V and 4 bases from J, with 16 bases between. The CDR3 length is 15 residues. Sequencing input: PBMCs. The genes are TRBV6-1 and TRBJ1-2, with D possibly being TRBD1 (6 bases). The sequence came from a woman in her twenties or thirties in good health and CMV-seronegative. The DNA for the CDR3 is TGTGCCAGCAGTGCCCCTACAGGGATAGGCTATGGCTACACCTTC. Its translation is CASSAPTGIGYGYTF.